This T cell receptor beta chain was obtained from a study of CD8+ T cells in alopecia areata. Study context: Female C3H/HeJ mice aged roughly 7-11 weeks received skin from spontaneously alopecic C3H/HeJ graft donors aged about 6-12 months. Study-wide findings and caveats: Between patients, shared TCR sequences were less clear than in mice. This was possibly due in part to HLA diversity in the patient population.

The germline V gene has CDR1 NSHNY and CDR2 SYGAGN. This CDR3 is built from 12 residues. The table lists this clone with many counts. The antigen remains unidentified. Gene names are mouse gene names. Read coverage stops 4 residues before the CDR3 terminus; the germline J gene supplies the remainder. The sample carries other DNA sequences with the same CDR3. After pooling, cutaneous lymph node cells were sorted with CD4, CD8alpha, NKG2D, NKG2ACE and other markers. Investigators isolated RNA and reverse transcribed it into cDNA to act as the sequencing template. TCRdb's table, derived via immunoSEQ multiplex PCR, lists solely in-frame clones and lacks some. There are more than 250,000 clones in the sample, none observed a single time.

The V call is TRBV13-1, the J call TRBJ2-7; TRBD1 agrees at 7 bases. Sequencing was done on a sample of CD4+ T cells sorted from a lymph node. The sequence was collected from a C3H/HeJ mouse with alopecia areata. The MHC haplotype of the strain is H2-k. This CDR3 is CASSGDSYEQYF. The sequenced part of the CDR3 DNA is TGTGCCAGCAGTGGGGACAGTTAT.